This T cell receptor beta chain was sequenced in a study of blood T cell repertoires in COVID-19. Produced via immunoSEQ multiplex PCR; TCRdb's table is partial and in-frame only. This sample carries hundreds of thousands of clones, roughly 87% of them seen once, and the ten largest clones take roughly 3%. Losses at the gene ends were 4 bases for V and 3 bases for J; bases not matched to a gene: 9. The CDR3 contains 16 residues. Germline V lookup: CDR1 MNHEY, CDR2 SMNVEV (reference sequence). This receptor was obtained from a man between 18 and 35 years old with active or convalescent COVID-19. The chain carries TRBV27 and TRBJ2-1; TRBD2 aligns across 7 bases. Sequenced sample: peripheral blood. CDR3 in DNA: TGTGCCAGCAGTTCCCTATCGGGGGGATTCTACAATGAGCAGTTCTTC. Residues: CASSSLSGGFYNEQFF.